Following are 10 T cell receptor beta chains from one sample sequenced in a study of CD8+CD57+ T cells in acquired aplastic anemia. The sequenced patients had an expansion of CD8+CD57+ cells seen by flow cytometry. TCR beta VDJ combinations and CDR3 sequences were profiled from genomic DNA. A single record per CDR3 protein comes from TCRdb applying MiXCR to the reads. The sample lists roughly 240,000 distinct CDR3 sequences, more than 40% occurring once. The sample comprised sorted CD4+, CD8+, or CD8+CD57+ T cells (not recorded which) from PBMCs. The origin of the receptors is a human donor with aplastic anemia.

This clonotype appeared many times. CDR3 residues: CSARDKEGAWSEAFF. CDR3 nucleotide sequence: TGCAGTGCTAGAGATAAGGAGGGGGCTTGGTCTGAAGCTTTCTTT. This chain connects TRBV20-1 to TRBJ1-1, with 7 bases aligning to TRBD1. The CDR3 is 15 amino acids. Germline CDR1 is DFQATT and CDR2 is SNEGSKA (reference sequence). V shed 0 bases, J shed 6 bases, and the junction held 10 bases outside the gene matches.

Comments on this clonotype: A much bigger clone sits one base away, suggesting this may be a read error. V and J are TRBV29-1 and TRBJ1-1; tentatively, D is TRBD1 (6 bases). This CDR3 has 14 amino acids. Germline V gene data show CDR1 as SQVTM and CDR2 as ANQGSEA. The CDR3, as DNA: TGCAGCGGCTACAGGTTAGGGGGGGTCACTGAAGCTCTCTTT. Its protein is CSGYRLGGVTEALF.

On this clonotype: No conserved phenylalanine or tryptophan is present at the end of the CDR3, so a read error is the likely explanation. V is TRBV12-3 or TRBV12-4 and J is TRBJ1-1; weak D call: TRBD1 (5 bases). V dropped 1 base and J dropped 1 base, with 7 bases sitting between them. This CDR3 has 14 residues. Here the CDR3 DNA reads TGTGCCAGCAGTTTAGACGGGGGGAACACTGAAGCTTTCCTT. Its translation: CASSLDGGNTEAFL.

The sample holds a few counts of this clonotype. V gene TRBV5-1 combines with J gene TRBJ1-2, with 11 nucleotides matching TRBD1. The germline V gene has CDR1 SGHRS and CDR2 YFSETQ. V gave up 0 bases and J gave up 6 bases; unmatched junction bases: 4. The length of the CDR3 is 15 residues. This CDR3 is CASSLAVGQGDGYTF. As DNA, the CDR3 is TGCGCCAGCAGCTTGGCCGTGGGACAGGGGGATGGCTACACCTTC. Together with reference TRBV5-1 and TRBJ1-2, the CDR3 gives the full variable domain: KAGVTQTPRYLIKTRGQQVTLSCSPISGHRSVSWYQQTPGQGLQFLFEYFSETQRNKGNFPGRFSGRQFSNSRSEMNVSTLELGDSALYLCASSLAVGQGDGYTFGSGTRLTVV.

This clonotype was counted many times. This chain joins TRBV20-1 and TRBJ2-7; no clear D gene. V gave up 3 bases and J gave up 0 bases, with 9 bases separating them. CDR3 length equals 13 residues. Germline CDR1 is DFQATT and CDR2 is SNEGSKA (reference sequence). CDR3 coding DNA: TGCAGTGCTAGGTCGCGTAACTCCTACGAGCAGTACTTC. It is translated as CSARSRNSYEQYF.

This clonotype was seen repeatedly, ten times or more. The V and J genes are TRBV19 and TRBJ2-7, with D perhaps TRBD1 (8 bases). V lost 4 bases to trimming and J lost 4 bases, with 14 bases between them. CDR3 length: 14 residues. Germline loops: CDR1 LNHDA, CDR2 SQIVND (reference sequence). The CDR3: CASSTDRGGYEQYF. The CDR3 DNA sequence: TGTGCCAGTAGTACAGACAGGGGAGGGTACGAGCAGTACTTC.

This clonotype has a handful of counts. This chain links TRBV7-9 with TRBJ2-7, with D possibly being TRBD2 (5 bases). Germline values: CDR1 SEHNR, CDR2 FQNEAQ (reference sequence). The CDR3 consists of 13 residues. Trimming left V 2 bases short and J 3 bases short, with 8 bases between. The CDR3 protein is CASSLLGVYEQYF. Here the CDR3 DNA reads TGTGCCAGCAGCTTACTCGGGGTCTACGAGCAGTACTTC.

This clonotype was counted ten times or more. The DNA for the CDR3 is TGTGCCACCAGCAGATCCATGACTAGCGGCCACACAGATACGCAGTATTTT. Its protein is CATSRSMTSGHTDTQYF. This chain connects TRBV15 to TRBJ2-3; 9 positions match TRBD2. V lost 2 bases to trimming and J lost 2 bases; unmatched junction nucleotides: 8. The CDR3 length is 17 residues. Germline lookup yields CDR1 LNHNV and CDR2 YYDKDF (reference sequence).

This clonotype came up many times. The V gene is TRBV20-1, the J gene TRBJ1-1; no firm D call. Trimming shortened V by 5 bases and J by 4 bases, and 11 bases separated the two germline ends. The CDR3 extends over 12 amino acids. CDR1 and CDR2 (germline): DFQATT, SNEGSKA (reference sequence). CDR3 sequence reads: CSAPTDLTEAFF. Written as DNA, the CDR3 is TGCAGTGCTCCCACAGACCTCACTGAAGCTTTCTTT.

This clonotype occurred many times. The rearrangement uses TRBV6-2 or TRBV6-3 and TRBJ2-5; the D is unclear. CDR1 is MNHEY and CDR2 is SVGEGT in the germline V gene. The CDR3 is 16 residues long. The V and J ends lost 2 bases and 3 bases respectively, with 16 bases between them. The CDR3 is CASSYKVDGREETQYF. The CDR3 region has the DNA TGTGCCAGCAGTTACAAAGTCGACGGAAGGGAAGAGACCCAGTACTTC.